Listed below are T cell receptor beta chains from one sample, sequenced in a study of cytomegalovirus exposure and HLA in healthy donors. Sequenced by immunoSEQ multiplex PCR; TCRdb stores in-frame clones only, minus some. Found here are about 99,000 clones, 65% to 85% of them singletons; the top ten hold about 3.5%. Sequencing used PBMCs. Every receptor here comes from a man aged 40-49 years in good health and CMV-seronegative. The CDR3 runs from the conserved cysteine through the conserved F or W. The order of the fields is J gene, clone size, V gene, D gene, CDR3 DNA, CDR3 protein. The D gene is left open where the match is weak. Only part of the rows carry a size: once, few, many, or a class if the clone is expanded.

J gene: TRBJ1-5
clone size: few
V gene: TRBV19
D gene: TRBD1
CDR3 DNA: TGTGCCAGTAGGGCCGGACAGGGAACACATCAGCCCCAGCATTTT
CDR3 protein: CASRAGQGTHQPQHF

J gene: TRBJ2-1
clone size: -
V gene: TRBV2
D gene: TRBD2
CDR3 DNA: TGTGCCAGCAGTGAAATTGGCGGGGGATACAATGAGCAGTTCTTC
CDR3 protein: CASSEIGGGYNEQFF

J gene: TRBJ2-1
clone size: -
V gene: TRBV2
D gene: TRBD1
CDR3 DNA: TGTGCCAGCATGGGACAGGGCGGCAGTGAGCAGTTCTTC
CDR3 protein: CASMGQGGSEQFF

J gene: TRBJ1-6
clone size: -
V gene: TRBV5-6
D gene: -
CDR3 DNA: TGTGCCAGCAGCGGGAGCAATTCACCCCTCCACTTT
CDR3 protein: CASSGSNSPLHF

J gene: TRBJ2-5
clone size: -
V gene: TRBV5-4
D gene: TRBD2
CDR3 DNA: TGTGCCAGCAGCGATAGCGGGGGGACTCTGGAGACCCAGTACTTC
CDR3 protein: CASSDSGGTLETQYF

J gene: TRBJ2-3
clone size: -
V gene: TRBV7-3
D gene: TRBD1
CDR3 DNA: TGTGCCAGCAGCCGGACAGGGTCGGCGCAGTATTTT
CDR3 protein: CASSRTGSAQYF

J gene: TRBJ2-7
clone size: -
V gene: TRBV30
D gene: -
CDR3 DNA: TGTGCCTGGACCTTGGGGGGTTACGAGCAGTACTTC
CDR3 protein: CAWTLGGYEQYF

J gene: TRBJ1-2
clone size: -
V gene: TRBV18
D gene: TRBD1
CDR3 DNA: TGTGCCAGCTCACCCACCGCCGGACAGGGACCTTATGGCTACACCTTC
CDR3 protein: CASSPTAGQGPYGYTF

J gene: TRBJ1-4
clone size: few
V gene: TRBV6-6
D gene: -
CDR3 DNA: TGTGCCAGCAGTCGGGAAAAACTGTTTTTT
CDR3 protein: CASSREKLFF

J gene: TRBJ2-5
clone size: few
V gene: TRBV15
D gene: -
CDR3 DNA: TGTGCCACCAGCAGAGAGGTCCTAGATGCTGGCGGGGACCTCCCGTGGTACCAAGAGACCCAGTACTTC
CDR3 protein: CATSREVLDAGGDLPWYQETQYF

J gene: TRBJ2-1
clone size: -
V gene: TRBV28
D gene: -
CDR3 DNA: TGTGCCAGCATTGCAGGCCTTCCGTACAATGAGCAGTTCTTC
CDR3 protein: CASIAGLPYNEQFF

J gene: TRBJ2-7
clone size: -
V gene: TRBV5-1
D gene: -
CDR3 DNA: TGCGCCAGCAGCCAAAACTACGAGCAGTACTTC
CDR3 protein: CASSQNYEQYF

J gene: TRBJ2-1
clone size: few
V gene: TRBV11-2
D gene: TRBD1
CDR3 DNA: TGTGCCAGCAACTCCGGGACAGGGGTGGGAAGGCAGTTCTTC
CDR3 protein: CASNSGTGVGRQFF

J gene: TRBJ1-4
clone size: -
V gene: TRBV15
D gene: -
CDR3 DNA: TGTGCCACCAGCAGGGAGAGCCCAACTAATGAAAAACTGTTTTTT
CDR3 protein: CATSRESPTNEKLFF